This TCR beta chain derives from a study of T-cell memory formation after mild COVID-19. Amplification by 5'RACE using constant-segment primers produced TCR alpha and TCR beta cDNA libraries that carried sample barcodes and UMIs. In TCRdb, the 5' RACE reads were re-called with MiXCR into one record per CDR3 protein. The data show roughly 170,000 distinct CDR3 sequences, with approximately 18% seen just once and more than 3% held by the top ten. Overall study findings and caveats: The CD4+ clones that contracted clustered mainly within CM and EM, and the CD8+ clones concentrated in EMRA. Proof of SARS-CoV-2 specificity was absent for the second-wave clones that crested on day 37. CD4/CD8 balance characterized clones contracting day 15 to 85, and CD4+ skew characterized later expanders.

Turning to this clonotype: Its antigen is still unknown.

The length of the CDR3 is 12 residues. Germline values: CDR1 SGHRS, CDR2 YFSETQ. The V and J ends lost 4 bases and 7 bases, in that order; junction bases with no gene match: 3. The J gene is TRBJ1-2, the V gene TRBV5-1; 8 bases agree with TRBD1. The sample consisted of PBMCs or a T cell subset sorted from them (not recorded which). This sequence originates from a man aged 18 to 35 who had mild COVID-19 (a few samples of this study predate the infection). Cell type and time point are not known. The CDR3 coding sequence is TGCGCCAGCAGCAAGGACAGGGCTGGCTACACCTTC. Translation: CASSKDRAGYTF.